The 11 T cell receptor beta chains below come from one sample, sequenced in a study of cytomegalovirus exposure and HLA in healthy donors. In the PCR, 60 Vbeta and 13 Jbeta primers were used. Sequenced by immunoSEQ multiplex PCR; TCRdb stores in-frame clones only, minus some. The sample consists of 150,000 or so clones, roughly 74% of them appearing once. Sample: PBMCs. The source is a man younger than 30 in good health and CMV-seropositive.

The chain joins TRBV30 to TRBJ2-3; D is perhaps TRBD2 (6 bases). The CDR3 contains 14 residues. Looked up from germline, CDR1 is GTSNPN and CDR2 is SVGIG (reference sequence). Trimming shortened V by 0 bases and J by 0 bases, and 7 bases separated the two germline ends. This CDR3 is CAWSVGTSTDTQYF. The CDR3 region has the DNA TGTGCCTGGAGTGTAGGGACTAGCACAGATACGCAGTATTTT.

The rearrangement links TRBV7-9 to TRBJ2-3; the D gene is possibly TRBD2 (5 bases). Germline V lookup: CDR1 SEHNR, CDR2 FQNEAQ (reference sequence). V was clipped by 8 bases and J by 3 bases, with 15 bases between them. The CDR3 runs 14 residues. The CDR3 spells CASHPGIQTDTQYF. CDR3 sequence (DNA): TGTGCCAGCCATCCCGGGATCCAGACAGATACGCAGTATTTT.

This CDR3 is CASSRSGQGDTQYF. The DNA for the CDR3 is TGTGCCAGCAGTAGAAGCGGGCAGGGAGATACGCAGTATTTT. V is TRBV25-1 and J is TRBJ2-3, with D tentatively TRBD2 (6 bases). The CDR3 consists of 14 residues. V was clipped by 5 bases and J by 5 bases, with 14 bases between them. Per germline, CDR1 MGHDK and CDR2 SYGVNS.

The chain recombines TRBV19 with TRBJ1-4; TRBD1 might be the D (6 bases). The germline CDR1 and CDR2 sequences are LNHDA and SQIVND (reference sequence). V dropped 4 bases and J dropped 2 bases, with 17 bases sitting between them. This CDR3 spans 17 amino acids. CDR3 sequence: CASSKNGRGRTNEKLFF. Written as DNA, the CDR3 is TGTGCCAGTAGTAAGAATGGCAGGGGACGGACTAATGAAAAACTGTTTTTT. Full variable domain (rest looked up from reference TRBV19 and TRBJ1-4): DGGITQSPKYLFRKEGQNVTLSCEQNLNHDAMYWYRQDPGQGLRLIYYSQIVNDFQKGDIAEGYSVSREKKESFPLTVTSAQKNPTAFYLCASSKNGRGRTNEKLFFGSGTQLSVL.

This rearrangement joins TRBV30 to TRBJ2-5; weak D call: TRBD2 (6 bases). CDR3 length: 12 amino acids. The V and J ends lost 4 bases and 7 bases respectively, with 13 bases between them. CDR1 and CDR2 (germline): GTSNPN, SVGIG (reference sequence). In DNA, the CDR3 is TGTGCCTGGAATCGGTGGGGAGGGACCCAGTACTTC. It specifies CAWNRWGGTQYF.

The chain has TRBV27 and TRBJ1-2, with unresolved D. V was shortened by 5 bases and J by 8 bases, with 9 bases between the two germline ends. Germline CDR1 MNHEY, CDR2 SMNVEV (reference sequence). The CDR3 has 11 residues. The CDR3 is CASSPAGGYTF. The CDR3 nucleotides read TGTGCCAGCAGTCCGGCCGGGGGCTACACCTTC.

DNA for the CDR3: TGTGCCAGCAGTGCTAAACCGGGACAGGGGAACTTTGGGGCCAACGTCCTGACTTTC. Translating gives CASSAKPGQGNFGANVLTF. The genes are TRBV27 and TRBJ2-6; 10 nucleotides agree with TRBD1. Germline CDR1 reads MNHEY; CDR2 reads SMNVEV (reference sequence). Trimming took 5 bases from V and 3 from J; bases not matched to a gene: 13. The length of the CDR3 is 19 residues.

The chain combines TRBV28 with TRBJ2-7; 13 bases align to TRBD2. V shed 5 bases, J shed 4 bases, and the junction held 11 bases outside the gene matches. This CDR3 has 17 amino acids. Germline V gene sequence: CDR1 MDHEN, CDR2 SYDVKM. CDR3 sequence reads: CASSPTPGLAGRYEQYF. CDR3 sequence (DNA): TGTGCCAGCAGTCCTACCCCGGGACTAGCGGGAAGGTACGAGCAGTACTTC.

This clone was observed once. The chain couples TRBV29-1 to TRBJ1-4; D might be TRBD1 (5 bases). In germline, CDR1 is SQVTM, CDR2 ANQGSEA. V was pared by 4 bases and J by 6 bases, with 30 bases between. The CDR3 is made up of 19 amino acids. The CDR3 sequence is CSVGKLGGWETWFYEKLFF. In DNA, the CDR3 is TGCAGCGTTGGAAAACTGGGGGGATGGGAGACATGGTTCTATGAAAAACTGTTTTTT.

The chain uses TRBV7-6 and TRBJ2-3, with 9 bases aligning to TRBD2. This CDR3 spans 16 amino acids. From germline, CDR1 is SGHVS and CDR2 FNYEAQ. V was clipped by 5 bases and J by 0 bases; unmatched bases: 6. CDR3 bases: TGTGCCAGCAGCGATCAGCGGGGGGCTAGCACAGATACGCAGTATTTT. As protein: CASSDQRGASTDTQYF. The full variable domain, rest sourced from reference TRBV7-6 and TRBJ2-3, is GAGVSQSPRYKVTKRGQDVALRCDPISGHVSLYWYRQALGQGPEFLTYFNYEAQQDKSGLPNDRFSAERPEGSISTLTIQRTEQRDSAMYRCASSDQRGASTDTQYFGPGTRLTVL.

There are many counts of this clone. DNA of the CDR3: TGTGCCAGCAGTGATGGGGGGACCCACGAGCAGTACTTC. It codes for CASSDGGTHEQYF. V usage is TRBV13 and J usage is TRBJ2-7, with D tentatively TRBD2 (6 bases). The CDR3 has 13 amino acids. With 6 bases removed from V and 5 bases from J, the gap between germline ends came to 14 bases. Germline V gives CDR1 PRHDT, CDR2 FYEKMQ (reference sequence).